Each of the 13 T cell receptor beta chains below was sequenced from the same sample in a study of cytomegalovirus exposure and HLA in healthy donors (dated by TCRdb to about 2017). The protocol used for the library was the immunoSEQ multiplex PCR assay. A mixture of 60 forward primers for TCR Vbeta segments and 13 reverse primers for TCR Jbeta segments was used in the multiplex PCR. TCRdb stores this immuneACCESS table with in-frame sequences only. Part of the clones is absent; in the studies checked, under half of the shortfall reflects unresolved V genes, and no reason is known for the rest. This sample holds about 190,000 clones; roughly 77% were observed only once. The ten largest clones capture about 4.6% of the sample. The sequencing input was PBMCs. The source is a man aged 25-45 years in good health and CMV-seropositive.

This chain joins TRBV25-1 and TRBJ2-7; 8 bases agree with TRBD1. CDR1 is MGHDK and CDR2 is SYGVNS in the germline V gene. There are 14 residues in the CDR3. V lost 5 bases and J lost 5; bases outside the gene matches: 8. CDR3 nucleotides: TGTGCCAGCAGTAAGACAGGGGTGAACCACGAGCAGTACTTC. Encoded protein: CASSKTGVNHEQYF.

This chain uses TRBV28 with TRBJ1-2, with TRBD1 matching over 8 bases. Trimming cost V 5 bases and J 6 bases; bases outside gene matches: 8. In germline, CDR1 is MDHEN, CDR2 SYDVKM. This CDR3 contains 14 residues. CDR3 in amino acids: CASSRPDRDNGYTF. In DNA form, the CDR3 reads TGTGCCAGCAGTCGCCCGGACAGGGATAATGGCTACACCTTC.

J is TRBJ2-1 and V is TRBV18; 7 bases fit TRBD2. After removal of 0 bases from V and 6 bases from J, the junction contained 8 bases not matched to a gene. The V gene's germline CDR1 is KGHSH and CDR2 LQKENI. The CDR3 is 16 amino acids. This CDR3 is CASSPPSGGLGNEQFF. The CDR3 coding sequence is TGTGCCAGCTCACCACCGTCGGGGGGACTGGGCAATGAGCAGTTCTTC.

This chain joins TRBV28 and TRBJ2-4, with 12 bases that match TRBD1. The germline V gene has CDR1 MDHEN and CDR2 SYDVKM. The V and J ends lost 5 bases and 1 base, in that order; junction bases with no gene match: 3. This CDR3 contains 16 residues. The CDR3 nucleotides read TGTGCCAGCAGTCCGGGGACAGGGGGCGCCAAAAACATTCAGTACTTC. Translation gives CASSPGTGGAKNIQYF.

This chain links TRBV2 with TRBJ2-5; 16 bases agree with TRBD2. CDR3 length: 17 residues. Germline V CDR1 and CDR2: SNHLY, FYNNEI. V was clipped by 6 bases and J by 5 bases; unmatched bases: 9. The CDR3, as DNA: TGTGCCAGCAGCTCCGGGACTAGCGGGGGGGCCCGGGAGACCCAGTACTTC. This encodes CASSSGTSGGARETQYF.

The J gene is TRBJ1-2, the V gene TRBV5-1; maybe TRBD1 (5 bases). V was trimmed by 2 bases and J by 6 bases, leaving 14 bases between them. This CDR3 region has 14 residues. Germline values: CDR1 SGHRS, CDR2 YFSETQ. CDR3 DNA: TGCGCCAGCAGCTTATCTCAGGGAAAACATGGCTACACCTTC. Protein sequence: CASSLSQGKHGYTF.

The chain joins TRBV4-2 to TRBJ2-5; unclear D gene. From germline, CDR1 is LGHNA and CDR2 YNFKEQ. This CDR3 has 14 residues. Trimming left V 2 bases short and J 4 bases short, with 11 bases between. The CDR3 protein is CASSQPSSRETQYF. The DNA for the CDR3 is TGTGCCAGCAGCCAACCATCTTCGAGAGAGACCCAGTACTTC.

In its sample, this clone was seen a few times. This chain joins TRBV7-8 and TRBJ2-1; perhaps TRBD2 as D (6 bases). Deletions cut 1 base from V and 4 bases from J, with 14 bases between. The CDR3 is 16 amino acids. CDR1 SGHVS and CDR2 FQNEAQ come from the germline V gene. The CDR3 nucleotides read TGTGCCAGCAGCTTAGTGGTCGCGGGAAGTTACAATGAGCAGTTCTTC. It is translated as CASSLVVAGSYNEQFF.

The V and J genes are TRBV5-1 and TRBJ1-2; the match to TRBD1 covers 8 bases. V trimming: 0 bases; J trimming: 4 bases; junction bases outside the gene matches: 11. The germline gives CDR1 SGHRS, CDR2 YFSETQ. The CDR3 runs to 17 residues. The CDR3 reads CASSLGGGTGPSYGYTF. DNA of the CDR3: TGCGCCAGCAGCTTGGGAGGGGGGACAGGCCCTTCCTATGGCTACACCTTC.

V usage is TRBV30 and J usage is TRBJ1-2, with D perhaps TRBD1 (5 bases). The CDR3 totals 13 residues. Germline CDR1 GTSNPN, CDR2 SVGIG (reference sequence). The germline V and J ends were trimmed by 4 bases and 6 bases, with 15 bases remaining between them. CDR3 nucleotide sequence: TGTGCCTGGAAAAAAAAGGGGAATGATGGCTACACCTTC. It yields the protein CAWKKKGNDGYTF.

V gene TRBV28 combines with J gene TRBJ2-5, with 8 nucleotides matching TRBD2. The CDR3 runs 14 residues. The V and J ends lost 8 bases and 5 bases, in that order; junction bases with no gene match: 10. CDR1 is MDHEN, CDR2 SYDVKM, per germline. The CDR3 DNA is TGTGCCAGCGAGAGAGCGGGAGTGGGGGAGACCCAGTACTTC. Protein: CASERAGVGETQYF.

This rearrangement joins TRBV25-1 to TRBJ1-4, with D possibly matching TRBD1 (6 bases). The CDR3 has 17 amino acids. V was clipped by 1 base and J by 1 base, with 13 bases between them. Germline-derived CDR1 and CDR2 are MGHDK and SYGVNS. DNA of the CDR3: TGTGCCAGCAGTGAATTTGGGGCAGGGGTAACTAATGAAAAACTGTTTTTT. Amino acids: CASSEFGAGVTNEKLFF.

The rearrangement uses TRBV6-1 and TRBJ1-1, with D possibly matching TRBD1 (5 bases). With 2 bases removed from V and 11 bases from J, the gap between germline ends came to 15 bases. This CDR3 comprises 13 residues. The V gene's germline CDR1 is MNHNS and CDR2 SASEGT. This chain's CDR3 is CASSEKQGGTAFF. CDR3 in DNA: TGTGCCAGCAGTGAAAAGCAGGGAGGGACGGCTTTCTTT.